The 29 T cell receptor beta chains below all came from one sample that was sequenced in a study of blood T cell repertoires in COVID-19. The table came from immunoSEQ multiplex PCR; TCRdb's copy has only in-frame clones and leaves some out. The data show approximately 150,000 clones, with 75% to 90% seen just once and roughly 3.2% held by the top ten. The sequenced sample consisted of peripheral blood. The receptors here all came from an older woman with active COVID-19.

The genes are TRBV4-2 and TRBJ2-2, with TRBD2 as a possible D gene (8 bases). The V end lost 0 bases, the J end lost 6 bases, and 20 bases lay between the germline ends. CDR1 and CDR2 from the germline V gene are LGHNA and YNFKEQ. The CDR3 runs 18 residues. CDR3 in amino acids: CASSQEGVSGTAAGELFF. As DNA, the CDR3 is TGTGCCAGCAGCCAAGAGGGGGTTAGCGGGACAGCAGCCGGGGAGCTGTTTTTT.

The chain uses TRBV2 and TRBJ2-7; maybe TRBD1 (6 bases). Germline loops: CDR1 SNHLY, CDR2 FYNNEI. This CDR3 comprises 15 residues. Trimming removed 0 bases from V and 3 bases from J, with 12 bases in between. CDR3 sequence (DNA): TGTGCCAGCAGTGAAGCGACAGGAGCTTTCTACGAGCAGTACTTC. Amino acids: CASSEATGAFYEQYF.

The rearrangement links TRBV5-1 to TRBJ2-3, with 7 positions matching TRBD2. With 2 bases clipped from V and 1 base from J, the junction kept 10 bases outside the gene matches. Germline CDR1 and CDR2: SGHRS and YFSETQ. The CDR3 loop spans 17 amino acids. CDR3 nucleotide sequence: TGCGCCAGCAGCTTAGAGGGGCGCGGGAGAGGCACAGATACGCAGTATTTT. As protein: CASSLEGRGRGTDTQYF.

The V and J genes are TRBV6-2 or TRBV6-3 and TRBJ2-7; 8 nucleotides agree with TRBD2. The length of the CDR3 is 17 residues. J gave up 4 bases and V 2 bases, and 13 bases lay outside the gene matches. Per the germline V gene, CDR1 is MNHEY and CDR2 is SVGEGT. This chain's CDR3 is CASSYPTYTGGPYEQYF. The CDR3 nucleotides are TGTGCCAGCAGTTACCCGACCTACACGGGAGGGCCATACGAGCAGTACTTC.

The chain uses TRBV28 and TRBJ1-1, with 9 bases lining up with TRBD1. Germline V gives CDR1 MDHEN, CDR2 SYDVKM. The CDR3 length is 17 residues. The V and J ends lost 4 bases and 1 base, in that order; junction bases with no gene match: 10. CDR3 region: CASSSPGQGLANTEAFF. The CDR3 nucleotides read TGTGCCAGCAGTTCTCCGGGACAGGGTCTGGCGAACACTGAAGCTTTCTTT.

This clone was seen once. This chain joins TRBV29-1 and TRBJ2-6; D might be TRBD1 (5 bases). CDR1 is SQVTM, CDR2 ANQGSEA, per germline. The CDR3 runs to 13 residues. With 3 bases removed from V and 2 bases from J, the gap between germline ends came to 5 bases. CDR3 nucleotides: TGCAGCGTTGACAGGGCTGGGGCCAACGTCCTGACTTTC. Translating it yields CSVDRAGANVLTF. The variable domain in full, completed from reference TRBV29-1 and TRBJ2-6, reads SAVISQKPSRDICQRGTSLTIQCQVDSQVTMMFWYRQQPGQSLTLIATANQGSEATYESGFVIDKFPISRPNLTFSTLTVSNMSPEDSSIYLCSVDRAGANVLTFGAGSRLTVL.

J is TRBJ1-5 and V is TRBV5-1, with TRBD1 as a possible D gene (5 bases). CDR1 SGHRS and CDR2 YFSETQ come from the germline V gene. Trimming left V 2 bases short and J 4 bases short, with 10 bases between. CDR3 size: 14 residues. CDR3: CASSLVGGNQPQHF. DNA for the CDR3: TGCGCCAGCAGCTTAGTGGGGGGGAATCAGCCCCAGCATTTT.

This clone showed up just a few times. This chain joins TRBV2 and TRBJ2-7; TRBD1 matches at 8 bases. Germline assignment: CDR1 SNHLY and CDR2 FYNNEI. J was trimmed by 3 bases and V by 2 bases; bases with no gene match: 6. The CDR3 has 15 residues. The CDR3: CASSESGQALYEQYF. In nucleotides, the CDR3 is TGTGCCAGCAGTGAATCGGGACAGGCCCTCTACGAGCAGTACTTC. The complete variable domain, with remaining parts taken from reference TRBV2 and TRBJ2-7, reads EPEVTQTPSHQVTQMGQEVILRCVPISNHLYFYWYRQILGQKVEFLVSFYNNEISEKSEIFDDQFSVERPDGSNFTLKIRSTKLEDSAMYFCASSESGQALYEQYFGPGTRLTVT.

This sequence joins TRBV14 and TRBJ1-4; D is uncertain. The CDR3 runs 13 residues. V lost 3 bases, J lost 5 bases, and 7 bases lay in between. Per germline, CDR1 SGHDN and CDR2 FVKESK. CDR3 bases: TGTGCCAGCAGCCACGGTAGAAATGAAAAACTGTTTTTT. Protein sequence: CASSHGRNEKLFF.

This clone was seen once. CDR3 in amino acids: CASSPIASGRSTDTQYF. The CDR3 DNA sequence: TGTGCCAGCTCACCAATAGCTAGCGGGAGGTCCACAGATACGCAGTATTTT. The chain is built from TRBV18 and TRBJ2-3; TRBD2 aligns across 11 bases. CDR1 is KGHSH, CDR2 LQKENI, per germline. This CDR3 has 17 residues. Trimming removed 2 bases from V and 2 bases from J; junction bases left unmatched: 6.

The V gene is TRBV2, the J gene TRBJ1-4; TRBD1 matches at 12 bases. This CDR3 is built from 14 residues. V lost 5 bases and J lost 9; bases outside the gene matches: 4. Germline V lookup: CDR1 SNHLY, CDR2 FYNNEI. The CDR3 DNA reads as TGTGCCAGCAGTCGGGACAGGGGGCAGAAAAAACTGTTTTTT. Its protein product is CASSRDRGQKKLFF. Combining the CDR3 with reference TRBV2 and TRBJ1-4 gives the whole variable domain EPEVTQTPSHQVTQMGQEVILRCVPISNHLYFYWYRQILGQKVEFLVSFYNNEISEKSEIFDDQFSVERPDGSNFTLKIRSTKLEDSAMYFCASSRDRGQKKLFFGSGTQLSVL.

The chain recombines TRBV7-6 with TRBJ2-5, with 8 bases that match TRBD1. The germline gives CDR1 SGHVS, CDR2 FNYEAQ. The CDR3 has 17 amino acids. The trim removed 4 bases at V and 5 bases at J, leaving 15 bases unmatched. CDR3 region: CASSSRQGMGPRETQYF. The DNA of the CDR3 is TGTGCCAGCAGCTCCCGACAGGGGATGGGACCAAGGGAGACCCAGTACTTC.

The rearrangement joins TRBV18 to TRBJ1-2; the match to TRBD1 covers 7 bases. The CDR3 is made up of 18 amino acids. Germline trimming cut 0 bases from V and 6 bases from J; bases unmatched to any gene: 16. Germline loops: CDR1 KGHSH, CDR2 LQKENI. The CDR3 protein is CASSPPPGTAPSGNGYTF. The CDR3 DNA sequence: TGTGCCAGCTCACCACCCCCCGGGACAGCTCCCTCGGGGAATGGCTACACCTTC.

The chain couples TRBV2 to TRBJ1-3, with 8 bases aligning to TRBD1. The CDR3 consists of 14 residues. From germline, CDR1 is SNHLY and CDR2 FYNNEI. Losses at the gene ends were 6 bases for V and 2 bases for J; bases not matched to a gene: 3. The CDR3 region is CASRLQGAGNTIYF. The DNA of the CDR3 is TGTGCCAGCAGATTACAGGGGGCTGGAAACACCATATATTTT.

The V call is TRBV11-3, the J call TRBJ2-7; D remains unclear. There are 14 residues in the CDR3. Between the trimmed V and J ends, which lost 0 bases and 0 bases, there was a span of 6 bases. CDR1 is SGHNT and CDR2 is YENEEA in the germline V gene. Here the CDR3 DNA reads TGTGCCAGCAGCTTAGACGCCAGCTCCTACGAGCAGTACTTC. This translates into CASSLDASSYEQYF. The full variable domain, completed using reference TRBV11-3 and TRBJ2-7, is EAGVVQSPRYKIIEKKQPVAFWCNPISGHNTLYWYLQNLGQGPELLIRYENEEAVDDSQLPKDRFSAERLKGVDSTLKIQPAELGDSAVYLCASSLDASSYEQYFGPGTRLTVT.

The V and J genes are TRBV5-1 and TRBJ2-5; no reliable D call. Germline V CDR1 and CDR2: SGHRS, YFSETQ. Trimming left V 0 bases short and J 5 bases short, with 14 bases between. This CDR3 has 15 amino acids. CDR3 nucleotide sequence: TGCGCCAGCAGCTTGGGGAGTCGATTTTGGGAGACCCAGTACTTC. Protein product: CASSLGSRFWETQYF.

The rearrangement joins TRBV6-2 or TRBV6-3 to TRBJ2-2; 7 bases are shared with TRBD2. With V trimmed by 0 bases and J by 5 bases, 6 bases remained unmatched. Germline V gene sequence: CDR1 MNHEY, CDR2 SVGEGT. This CDR3 has 16 amino acids. In nucleotides, the CDR3 is TGTGCCAGCAGTTACTCTCGGGGGAGGGGTACCGGGGAGCTGTTTTTT. Protein product: CASSYSRGRGTGELFF.

CDR3 DNA: TGTGCCAGCAGTTACGAGTTTCCCTCCTACAATGAGCAGTTCTTC. Residues: CASSYEFPSYNEQFF. The chain has TRBV6-5 and TRBJ2-1, with D uncertain. CDR1 is MNHEY and CDR2 is SVGAGI in the germline V gene. The CDR3 sequence is 15 residues long. V lost 2 bases, J lost 0 bases, and 8 bases lay in between.

The chain carries TRBV6-5 and TRBJ2-7; D may be TRBD1 (6 bases). Germline V lookup: CDR1 MNHEY, CDR2 SVGAGI. This CDR3 contains 15 residues. V lost 2 bases and J 5 bases, leaving 16 bases between the germline ends. The DNA of the CDR3 is TGTGCCAGCAGTTACCCCGGACAGCCGTCGGACGAGCAGTACTTC. Translated: CASSYPGQPSDEQYF.

The J gene is TRBJ2-7, the V gene TRBV14; the match to TRBD2 covers 9 bases. Germline CDR1 is SGHDN and CDR2 is FVKESK. V lost 1 base, J lost 3 bases, and 4 bases stayed unmatched. This CDR3 spans 15 amino acids. The CDR3, as DNA: TGTGCCAGCAGCCAAGGAGTGACTAGCGGCTACGAGCAGTACTTC. Translation gives CASSQGVTSGYEQYF.

The chain couples TRBV19 to TRBJ1-5; possible D gene TRBD1, 6 bases. Per germline, CDR1 LNHDA and CDR2 SQIVND (reference sequence). The germline V and J ends were trimmed by 5 bases and 0 bases, with 11 bases remaining between them. This CDR3 spans 15 amino acids. This CDR3 is CASSWGHHSNQPQHF. CDR3 nucleotide sequence: TGTGCCAGTAGTTGGGGACATCATAGCAATCAGCCCCAGCATTTT.

This sequence joins TRBV7-9 and TRBJ1-2, with no clear D. The V gene's germline CDR1 is SEHNR and CDR2 FQNEAQ (reference sequence). The CDR3 contains 14 residues. Deletions cut 2 bases from V and 3 bases from J, with 10 bases between. This CDR3 is CASSLTQVDYGYTF. The CDR3 bases are TGTGCCAGCAGCTTAACCCAGGTTGACTATGGCTACACCTTC.

The chain couples TRBV29-1 to TRBJ1-2; 8 positions match TRBD1. Germline V gives CDR1 SQVTM, CDR2 ANQGSEA. V trimming: 7 bases; J trimming: 5 bases; junction bases outside the gene matches: 15. CDR3 length: 15 residues. CDR3 sequence reads: CSAGQGTGVGYGYTF. CDR3 coding DNA: TGCAGCGCCGGACAGGGAACGGGCGTTGGGTATGGCTACACCTTC.

This clone was seen a single time. The rearrangement uses TRBV21-1 and TRBJ2-2; TRBD2, the table's D call, was not compared with the DNA. TRBV21-1 is a listed pseudogene. There are 19 residues in the CDR3. For the CDR3, the DNA is TGTGCCAGCAGCAAACAAATACAACTAGCGGAACTGAACACCGGGGAGCTGTTTTTT. Protein: CASSKQIQLAELNTGELFF.

Here the CDR3 DNA reads TGTGCCAGCAGCTTAGGCAGACTCCTTCGTTCCTACAATGAGCAGTTCTTC. Amino acids: CASSLGRLLRSYNEQFF. The rearrangement joins TRBV7-8 to TRBJ2-1; D call uncertain. This CDR3 is 17 amino acids long. Germline-derived CDR1 and CDR2 are SGHVS and FQNEAQ. Trimming took off 1 base at V and 1 base at J, with 14 bases between the two ends.

This chain connects TRBV4-3 to TRBJ1-5, with a weak D call TRBD1 (5 bases). V shed 0 bases and J shed 5 bases, with 11 bases lying between them. This CDR3 is built from 15 residues. In germline, CDR1 is LGHNA, CDR2 YSLEER. CDR3 sequence reads: CASSQDYRGYQPQHF. Written as DNA, the CDR3 is TGCGCCAGCAGCCAAGATTATCGGGGGTATCAGCCCCAGCATTTT.

J is TRBJ2-2 and V is TRBV7-2; the match to TRBD2 covers 9 bases. The CDR3 contains 16 residues. Per germline, CDR1 SGHTA and CDR2 FQGNSA. Losses at the gene ends were 2 bases for V and 8 bases for J; bases not matched to a gene: 9. The CDR3 DNA reads as TGTGCCAGCAGCTTAAGTTCTGGCGGGAGGGGAGGGGAGCTGTTTTTT. This gives the protein CASSLSSGGRGGELFF. Variable domain in full (rest from reference TRBV7-2 and TRBJ2-2): GAGVSQSPSNKVTEKGKDVELRCDPISGHTALYWYRQSLGQGLEFLIYFQGNSAPDKSGLPSDRFSAERTGGSVSTLTIQRTQQEDSAVYLCASSLSSGGRGGELFFGEGSRLTVL.

The CDR3 bases are TGTGCCAGCAGCTTTATGGACAGGGGAGAGACCCAGTACTTC. This encodes CASSFMDRGETQYF. The V and J genes are TRBV5-4 and TRBJ2-5, with TRBD1 matching 9 bases. This CDR3 region has 14 residues. CDR1 is SGHNT and CDR2 is YYREEE in the germline V gene (reference sequence). The ends lost 2 bases at V and 4 bases at J; junction bases unmatched: 3.

V is TRBV9 and J is TRBJ2-5, with D perhaps matching TRBD1 (5 bases). CDR3 length equals 19 residues. V lost 0 bases, J lost 4 bases, and 25 bases lay in between. Germline-derived CDR1 and CDR2 are SGDLS and YYNGEE. CDR3 in amino acids: CASSVEGFRWQGVGETQYF. As DNA, the CDR3 is TGTGCCAGCAGCGTAGAAGGGTTCCGTTGGCAGGGTGTCGGAGAGACCCAGTACTTC.